Below are 23 T cell receptor beta chains sequenced from a single sample in a study of T cells in Graves' hyperthyroidism and ophthalmopathy. Amplified regions were TCR beta CDR3 sequences from RNA transcripts. Primed by the HTBI set, a first-round RT-PCR was run on the TCR CDR3. MiXCR, applied by TCRdb to the multiplex PCR reads, yields one record per CDR3 protein. The sample holds a few hundred thousand distinct CDR3 sequences, 17% seen once. Source material: blood. The source of these receptors is a woman aged 45 to 65 with Graves' hyperthyroidism.

This clonotype showed up just a few times. The genes are TRBV6-5 and TRBJ1-2; perhaps TRBD1 as D (5 bases). The V and J ends lost 2 bases and 6 bases respectively, with 10 bases between them. This CDR3 spans 13 amino acids. Looked up from germline, CDR1 is MNHEY and CDR2 is SVGAGI. CDR3 nucleotides: TGTGCCAGCAGTTACCTACAGGAAAATGGCTACACCTTC. Its translation: CASSYLQENGYTF.

This clonotype was detected many times. The chain is built from TRBV7-2 and TRBJ2-3, with a tentative D call TRBD1 (5 bases). From germline, CDR1 is SGHTA and CDR2 FQGNSA. The CDR3 loop spans 12 amino acids. Trimming shortened V by 8 bases and J by 5 bases, and 11 bases separated the two germline ends. The DNA of the CDR3 is TGTGCCAGCGGGTTAGGGGTAGATACGCAGTATTTT. It codes for CASGLGVDTQYF.

The V call is TRBV10-1, the J call TRBJ1-1, with D perhaps TRBD1 (5 bases). The V gene lost 5 bases and the J gene lost 10 bases, with 20 bases spanning the gap. CDR3 length: 14 amino acids. CDR1 and CDR2 (germline): WNHNN, SYGVQD (reference sequence). The DNA for the CDR3 is TGCGCCAGCAGTTCGGGGGGGATCTCCCCGGGAGCTTTCTTT. It is translated as CASSSGGISPGAFF.

This chain connects TRBV30 to TRBJ1-2; possibly TRBD1 for D (5 bases). This CDR3 has 14 residues. Germline CDR1 and CDR2: GTSNPN and SVGIG (reference sequence). V shed 4 bases and J shed 6 bases, with 18 bases lying between them. The CDR3 loop reads CAWTPIGAGDGYTF. CDR3 bases: TGTGCCTGGACCCCGATCGGGGCGGGTGATGGCTACACCTTC.

The V and J genes are TRBV27 and TRBJ2-7; tentatively, D is TRBD1 (6 bases). The CDR3 has 17 amino acids. The germline gives CDR1 MNHEY, CDR2 SMNVEV (reference sequence). The germline V and J ends were trimmed by 2 bases and 2 bases, with 19 bases remaining between them. The chain's CDR3 is CASSLLGTHELTYEQYF. DNA of the CDR3: TGTGCCAGCAGTTTACTTGGGACACATGAATTGACCTACGAGCAGTACTTC.

In this sample, this clonotype turned up many times. V is TRBV6-4 and J is TRBJ1-5, with D perhaps matching TRBD1 (6 bases). Trimming took off 4 bases at V and 7 bases at J, with 11 bases between the two ends. Germline CDR1 reads MRHNA; CDR2 reads SNTAGT. This CDR3 is built from 13 residues. CDR3 DNA: TGTGCCAGCAGTGGGGACACCGGGCAGCCCCAGCATTTT. It codes for CASSGDTGQPQHF.

This clonotype came up many times. The chain links TRBV27 to TRBJ2-5; no clear D. V lost 3 bases and J 4 bases, leaving 3 bases between the germline ends. Germline V gene sequence: CDR1 MNHEY, CDR2 SMNVEV (reference sequence). The CDR3 is 11 amino acids. CDR3 amino acids: CASSFRETQYF. The DNA of the CDR3 is TGTGCCAGCAGTTTTAGAGAGACCCAGTACTTC.

This clonotype was detected many times. The chain has TRBV28 and TRBJ2-1, with D perhaps matching TRBD2 (6 bases). The CDR3 contains 14 residues. Germline V lookup: CDR1 MDHEN, CDR2 SYDVKM. The V end was cut by 2 bases, the J end by 4 bases, with 9 bases between. CDR3 sequence: CASSLASAYNEQFF. CDR3 nucleotides: TGTGCCAGCAGTTTAGCTAGCGCGTACAATGAGCAGTTCTTC.

In this sample, this clonotype turned up many times. The V and J genes are TRBV12-3 or TRBV12-4 and TRBJ2-7; tentative D call: TRBD1 (5 bases). V lost 5 bases, J lost 3 bases, and 14 bases lay in between. The length of the CDR3 is 14 residues. The CDR3 coding sequence is TGTGCCAGCAGTGCTTCCGACAGCCTCTACGAGCAGTACTTC. It translates to CASSASDSLYEQYF.

The chain carries TRBV5-1 and TRBJ2-1; 9 bases are shared with TRBD1. Looked up from germline, CDR1 is SGHRS and CDR2 is YFSETQ. V dropped 2 bases and J dropped 1; count of bases not matched to a gene: 16. The CDR3 extends over 20 amino acids. The CDR3 protein is CASSFPETGGFVGSYNEQFF. The CDR3 DNA follows: TGCGCCAGCAGCTTCCCGGAGACAGGGGGTTTTGTAGGTTCCTACAATGAGCAGTTCTTC.

This clonotype occurred many times. J is TRBJ2-3 and V is TRBV10-3; 9 bases map to TRBD1. Germline V gene data show CDR1 as ENHRY and CDR2 as SYGVKD. This CDR3 contains 14 residues. Germline trimming cut 2 bases from V and 5 bases from J; bases unmatched to any gene: 2. CDR3 amino acids: CAISEPGQGDTQYF. The CDR3 nucleotides read TGTGCCATCAGTGAGCCGGGACAGGGAGATACGCAGTATTTT.

DNA for the CDR3: TGTGCCAGTACAGGACAGGGATATAGGGATCAGCCCCAGCATTTT. Translating it yields CASTGQGYRDQPQHF. The chain couples TRBV19 to TRBJ1-5, with 8 bases fitting TRBD1. CDR3 length: 15 residues. Per germline, CDR1 LNHDA and CDR2 SQIVND (reference sequence). Losses at the gene ends were 7 bases for V and 5 bases for J; bases not matched to a gene: 10.

This clonotype has a count of ten or more. The chain is built from TRBV11-2 and TRBJ2-7, with 12 bases that match TRBD2. Trimming took 6 bases from V and 5 from J; bases not matched to a gene: 8. CDR3 length equals 15 residues. The germline V gene encodes CDR1 SGHAT and CDR2 FQNNGV. In DNA, the CDR3 is TGTGCCAGCAGTCCTAGCGGGAGGGCGGTCAACGAGCAGTACTTC. Amino acids: CASSPSGRAVNEQYF.

In this sample, this clonotype turned up a few times. The chain recombines TRBV27 with TRBJ2-7; 9 bases are a match to TRBD1. Germline V gene lookup returns CDR1 MNHEY and CDR2 SMNVEV (reference sequence). The CDR3 is 14 amino acids. V lost 1 base to trimming and J lost 3 bases; unmatched junction nucleotides: 1. Here the CDR3 DNA reads TGTGCCAGCAGTTTATTGGACAGGGGCTACGAGCAGTACTTC. Protein product: CASSLLDRGYEQYF.

This clonotype occurred many times. The genes are TRBV7-9 and TRBJ2-7; no firm D call. The CDR3 consists of 13 residues. Between the trimmed V and J ends, which lost 7 bases and 5 bases, there was a span of 15 bases. Germline lookup yields CDR1 SEHNR and CDR2 FQNEAQ (reference sequence). The CDR3 here is CASTQEKGHEQYF. DNA of the CDR3: TGTGCCAGCACCCAGGAAAAGGGCCACGAGCAGTACTTC.

Regarding this clonotype: This clone may be a read error of a much larger clone one base away. This sequence joins TRBV27 and TRBJ2-1; 7 nucleotides line up with TRBD1. Trimming at V came to 7 bases and at J to 10 bases, leaving 10 bases not matched to a gene. Germline V gives CDR1 MNHEY, CDR2 SMNVEV (reference sequence). The CDR3 spans 13 residues. The CDR3 is CASKRTGGYEQFF. The CDR3 DNA follows: TGTGCCAGCAAGAGGACAGGAGGTTACGAGCAGTTCTTC.

This clonotype was seen ten or more times. V gene TRBV7-8 combines with J gene TRBJ2-1, with a possible D match to TRBD1 (6 bases). Germline CDR1 is SGHVS and CDR2 is FQNEAQ. Trimming removed 5 bases at V and 2 bases at J, with 19 bases between. The length of the CDR3 is 17 residues. This CDR3 is CASSPTGLQGAYNEQFF. The DNA of the CDR3 is TGTGCCAGCAGCCCTACAGGGTTACAGGGTGCCTACAATGAGCAGTTCTTC.

This clonotype was counted ten times or more. The chain carries TRBV5-1 and TRBJ2-7, with no clear D. Germline V CDR1 and CDR2: SGHRS, YFSETQ. CDR3 length equals 13 residues. The V and J ends lost 3 bases and 5 bases respectively, with 12 bases between them. The CDR3 nucleotides are TGCGCCAGCAGCTCGGACGGCAGGCACGAGCAGTACTTC. It specifies CASSSDGRHEQYF.

This clonotype was seen at least ten times. The chain couples TRBV20-1 to TRBJ2-1, with TRBD2 matching 10 bases. Germline V lookup: CDR1 DFQATT, CDR2 SNEGSKA (reference sequence). The CDR3 runs 19 residues. With V trimmed by 1 base and J by 7 bases, 19 bases remained unmatched. This CDR3 is CSARGPRGRLAGAVNEQFF. The CDR3 bases are TGCAGTGCTAGAGGTCCGCGGGGTCGGCTAGCGGGAGCAGTAAATGAGCAGTTCTTC.

The CDR3 DNA sequence: TGTGCCAGCAGCTTTGGCGGGAGGGGTGAGCAGTTCTTC. Encoded protein: CASSFGGRGEQFF. This chain connects TRBV11-2 to TRBJ2-1; 9 bases are a match to TRBD2. With 3 bases clipped from V and 9 bases from J, the junction kept 3 bases outside the gene matches. The CDR3 runs to 13 residues. Germline loops: CDR1 SGHAT, CDR2 FQNNGV.

The chain employs TRBV5-6 and TRBJ1-2, with TRBD1 matching over 9 bases. Germline CDR1 and CDR2: SGHDT and YYEEEE. Trimming removed 4 bases from V and 8 bases from J; junction bases left unmatched: 9. The CDR3 is 14 amino acids. CDR3 nucleotide sequence: TGTGCCAGCAGCCCCTGGGACAGGGAACGCGGCTACACCTTC. Translating gives CASSPWDRERGYTF.

This chain uses TRBV5-6 with TRBJ2-1; D gene uncertain. Germline-derived CDR1 and CDR2 are SGHDT and YYEEEE. This CDR3 comprises 14 residues. Trimming pared 4 bases from V and 7 bases from J, leaving 15 bases between. The CDR3 region is CASSPERARNEQFF. The CDR3 coding sequence is TGTGCCAGCAGCCCCGAAAGGGCGCGGAATGAGCAGTTCTTC.

This clonotype was picked up many times. The chain carries TRBV7-2 and TRBJ2-7, with 10 bases identical to TRBD1. Germline V lookup: CDR1 SGHTA, CDR2 FQGNSA. The length of the CDR3 is 14 residues. The V segment lost 5 bases and the J segment 5 bases; nucleotides outside the gene matches: 6. CDR3 protein: CASSHPTGGDEQYF. CDR3 DNA sequence: TGTGCCAGCAGCCATCCGACAGGGGGCGACGAGCAGTACTTC.